The subject of this entry is one TCR beta chain. This sample was taken from a study of T cell changes during pregnancy in multiple sclerosis. Libraries were prepared by immunoSEQ multiplex PCR; TCRdb keeps only in-frame clonotypes and omits some of them. The sample gives some 37,000 clones, 92% of which show up once; approximately 1.1% is in the top ten. The CDR3 spans 10 residues. V was trimmed by 2 bases and J by 2 bases, leaving 0 bases between them. The germline CDR1 and CDR2 sequences are DFQATT and SNEGSKA (reference sequence). The sequencing input was PBMCs (not recorded whether the cells were cultured). This TCR was recovered from a female donor with multiple sclerosis, enrolled in a pregnancy study. The chain recombines TRBV20-1 with TRBJ2-5, with unresolved D. CDR3 residues: CSARQETQYF. The CDR3 DNA follows: TGCAGTGCTAGACAAGAGACCCAGTACTTC.